This T cell receptor (beta chain) was sequenced for a study of control samples from healthy donors and cancer patients. Sequencing was performed with immunoSEQ multiplex PCR; in TCRdb, only in-frame clones are kept and a portion is missing. Of roughly 120,000 clones listed, just over 90% are singletons. CDR1 MNHEY and CDR2 SVGEGT come from the germline V gene. V shed 0 bases and J shed 2 bases, with 15 bases lying between them. CDR3 length: 17 residues. The V gene is TRBV6-2 or TRBV6-3, the J gene TRBJ2-3; tentatively, D is TRBD2 (5 bases). Sample: PBMCs. The receptor was derived from a man over 45 with head and neck cancer. The CDR3 here is CASSYSLRDYLTDTQYF. CDR3 coding DNA: TGTGCCAGCAGTTACTCTCTCCGAGACTACCTCACAGATACGCAGTATTTT.